This T cell receptor (beta chain) derives from a study of PD-1 blockade in mismatch repair-deficient tumors. PCR or immunohistochemistry showed mismatch repair deficiency in every enrolled patient. TCR sequencing covered a few patients who responded to pembrolizumab. Trimming removed 0 bases from V and 4 bases from J; junction bases left unmatched: 6. The CDR3 is made up of 15 amino acids. Germline values: CDR1 SGDLS, CDR2 YYNGEE. Assay: immunoSEQ multiplex PCR; the TCRdb copy retains only in-frame clones and omits some. This repertoire shows around 120,000 clones, about 86% found once; its top ten account for roughly 12%.

Here the sequenced sample was peripheral blood, taken 44 weeks after starting pembrolizumab. This receptor was taken from an adult with mismatch repair-deficient cancer. This chain connects TRBV9 to TRBJ1-2; 7 positions agree with TRBD1. In nucleotides, the CDR3 is TGTGCCAGCAGCGTAGGGGGACAGAGAATCTATGGCTACACCTTC. Translating gives CASSVGGQRIYGYTF.